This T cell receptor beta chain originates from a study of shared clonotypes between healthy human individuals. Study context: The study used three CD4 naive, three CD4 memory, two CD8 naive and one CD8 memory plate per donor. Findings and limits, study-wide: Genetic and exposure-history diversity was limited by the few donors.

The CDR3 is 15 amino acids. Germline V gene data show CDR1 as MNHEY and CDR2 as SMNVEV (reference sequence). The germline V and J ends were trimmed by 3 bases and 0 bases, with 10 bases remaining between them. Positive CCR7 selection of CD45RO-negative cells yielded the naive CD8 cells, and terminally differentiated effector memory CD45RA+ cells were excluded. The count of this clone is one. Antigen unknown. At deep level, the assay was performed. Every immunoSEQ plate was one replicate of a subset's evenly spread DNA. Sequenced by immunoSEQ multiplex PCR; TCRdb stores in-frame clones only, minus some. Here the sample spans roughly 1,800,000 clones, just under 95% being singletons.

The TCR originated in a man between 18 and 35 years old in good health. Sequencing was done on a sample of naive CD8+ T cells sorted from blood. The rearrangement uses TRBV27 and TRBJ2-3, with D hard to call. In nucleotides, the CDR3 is TGTGCCAGCAGTTTTTTGGATCCTAGCACAGATACGCAGTATTTT. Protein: CASSFLDPSTDTQYF.